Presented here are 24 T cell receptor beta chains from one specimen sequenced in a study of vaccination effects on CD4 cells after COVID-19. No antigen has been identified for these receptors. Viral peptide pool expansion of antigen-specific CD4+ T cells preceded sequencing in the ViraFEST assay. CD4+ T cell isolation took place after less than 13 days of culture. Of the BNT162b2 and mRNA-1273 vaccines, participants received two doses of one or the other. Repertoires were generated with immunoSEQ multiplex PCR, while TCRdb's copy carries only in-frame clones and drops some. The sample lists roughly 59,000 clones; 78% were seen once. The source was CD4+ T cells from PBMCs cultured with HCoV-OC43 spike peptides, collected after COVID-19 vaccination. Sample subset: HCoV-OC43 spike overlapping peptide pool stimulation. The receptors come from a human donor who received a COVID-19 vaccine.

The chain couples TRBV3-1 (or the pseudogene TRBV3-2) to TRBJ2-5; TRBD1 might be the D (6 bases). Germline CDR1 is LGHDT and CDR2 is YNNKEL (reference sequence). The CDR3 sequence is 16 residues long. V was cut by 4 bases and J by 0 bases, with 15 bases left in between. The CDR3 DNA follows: TGTGCCAGCAGCCGAGGGGGAGCCTGGTACCAAGAGACCCAGTACTTC. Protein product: CASSRGGAWYQETQYF.

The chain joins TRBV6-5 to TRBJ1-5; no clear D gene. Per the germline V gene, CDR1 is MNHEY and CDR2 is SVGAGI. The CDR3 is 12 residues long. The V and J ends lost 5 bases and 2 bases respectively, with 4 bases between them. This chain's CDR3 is CASSSGNQPQHF. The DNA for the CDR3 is TGTGCCAGCAGTAGTGGCAATCAGCCCCAGCATTTT.

CDR3 bases: TGTGCCAGCAGCTTACGTCGAGGGGATACGCAGTATTTT. This translates into CASSLRRGDTQYF. The chain couples TRBV7-2 to TRBJ2-3, with a tentative D call TRBD2 (5 bases). CDR3 size: 13 residues. The V gene lost 2 bases and the J gene lost 6 bases, with 9 bases spanning the gap. CDR1 SGHTA and CDR2 FQGNSA come from the germline V gene.

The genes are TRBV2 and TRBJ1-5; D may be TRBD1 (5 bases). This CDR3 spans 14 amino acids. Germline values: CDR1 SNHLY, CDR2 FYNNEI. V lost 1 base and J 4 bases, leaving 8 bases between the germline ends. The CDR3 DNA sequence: TGTGCCAGCAGTGAAGGGGGGGGAAATCAGCCCCAGCATTTT. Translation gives CASSEGGGNQPQHF.

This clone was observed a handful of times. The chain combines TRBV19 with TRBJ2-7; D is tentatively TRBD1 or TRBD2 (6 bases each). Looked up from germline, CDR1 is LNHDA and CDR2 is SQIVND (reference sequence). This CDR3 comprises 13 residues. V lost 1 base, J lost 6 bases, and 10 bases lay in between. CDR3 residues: CASSIAGGGEQYV. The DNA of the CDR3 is TGTGCCAGTAGTATAGCCGGGGGCGGCGAGCAGTACGTC.

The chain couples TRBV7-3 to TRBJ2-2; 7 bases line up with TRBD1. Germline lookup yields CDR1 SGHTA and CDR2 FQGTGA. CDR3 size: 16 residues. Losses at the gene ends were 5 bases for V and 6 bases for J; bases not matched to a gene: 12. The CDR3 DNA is TGTGCCAGCAGCCCCACTCGGGACAGCTTCTCCGGGGAGCTGTTTTTT. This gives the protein CASSPTRDSFSGELFF.

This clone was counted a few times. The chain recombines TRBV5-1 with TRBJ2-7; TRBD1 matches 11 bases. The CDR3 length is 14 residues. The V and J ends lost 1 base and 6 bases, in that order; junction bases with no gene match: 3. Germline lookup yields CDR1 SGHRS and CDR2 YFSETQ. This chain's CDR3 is CASSLIGQGAEQYV. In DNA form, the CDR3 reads TGCGCCAGCAGCTTGATTGGACAGGGGGCCGAGCAGTACGTC.

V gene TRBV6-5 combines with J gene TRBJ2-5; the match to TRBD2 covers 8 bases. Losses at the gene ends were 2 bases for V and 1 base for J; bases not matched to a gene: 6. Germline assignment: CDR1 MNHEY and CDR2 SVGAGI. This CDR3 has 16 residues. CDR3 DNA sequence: TGTGCCAGCAGTTACGGCGGGGGGATACTCCAAGAGACCCAGTACTTC. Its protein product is CASSYGGGILQETQYF.

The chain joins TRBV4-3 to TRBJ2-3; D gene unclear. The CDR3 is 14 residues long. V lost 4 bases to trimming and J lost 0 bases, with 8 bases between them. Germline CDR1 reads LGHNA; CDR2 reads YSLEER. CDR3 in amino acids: CASSLKLSTDTQYF. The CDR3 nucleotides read TGCGCCAGCAGCCTAAAACTAAGCACAGATACGCAGTATTTT.

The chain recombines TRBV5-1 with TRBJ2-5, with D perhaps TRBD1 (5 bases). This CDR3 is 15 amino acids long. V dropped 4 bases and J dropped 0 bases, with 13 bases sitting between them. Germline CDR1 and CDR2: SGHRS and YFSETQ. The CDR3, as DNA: TGCGCCAGCAGCCCGATGACAGCAGACCAAGAGACCCAGTACTTC. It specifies CASSPMTADQETQYF.

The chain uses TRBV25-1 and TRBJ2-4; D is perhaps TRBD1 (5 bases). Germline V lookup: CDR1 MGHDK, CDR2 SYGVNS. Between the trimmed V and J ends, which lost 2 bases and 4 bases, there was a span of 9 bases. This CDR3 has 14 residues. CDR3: CASSEAGLKNIQYF. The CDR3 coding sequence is TGTGCCAGCAGTGAAGCAGGGTTGAAAAACATTCAGTACTTC.

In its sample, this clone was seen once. CDR3 protein: CASSLDGGRETQYF. CDR3 bases: TGCGCCAGCAGCCTCGACGGGGGTCGTGAGACCCAGTACTTC. The chain links TRBV10-2 to TRBJ2-5; maybe TRBD2 (6 bases). Trimming removed 6 bases from V and 5 bases from J, with 16 bases in between. CDR3 length equals 14 residues. Germline CDR1 reads WSHSY; CDR2 reads SAAADI.

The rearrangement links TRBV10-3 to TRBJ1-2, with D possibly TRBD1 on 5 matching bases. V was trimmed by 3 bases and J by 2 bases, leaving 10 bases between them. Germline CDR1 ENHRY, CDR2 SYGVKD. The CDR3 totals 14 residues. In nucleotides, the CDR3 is TGTGCCATCAGTGAACCCGGGACGAACTATGGCTACACCTTC. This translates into CAISEPGTNYGYTF.

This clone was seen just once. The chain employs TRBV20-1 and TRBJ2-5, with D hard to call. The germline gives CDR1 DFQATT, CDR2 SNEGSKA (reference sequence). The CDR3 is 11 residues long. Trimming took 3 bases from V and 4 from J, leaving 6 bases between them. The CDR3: CSARRSETQYF. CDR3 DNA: TGCAGTGCTAGGAGGTCAGAGACCCAGTACTTC.

The chain's CDR3 is CASSRGALVTEAFF. As DNA, the CDR3 is TGCGCCAGCAGCCGGGGGGCCCTGGTCACTGAAGCTTTCTTT. This rearrangement joins TRBV4-3 to TRBJ1-1, with TRBD1 as a possible D gene (6 bases). Between the trimmed V and J ends, which lost 4 bases and 4 bases, there was a span of 13 bases. The CDR3 length is 14 residues. Germline assignment: CDR1 LGHNA and CDR2 YSLEER.

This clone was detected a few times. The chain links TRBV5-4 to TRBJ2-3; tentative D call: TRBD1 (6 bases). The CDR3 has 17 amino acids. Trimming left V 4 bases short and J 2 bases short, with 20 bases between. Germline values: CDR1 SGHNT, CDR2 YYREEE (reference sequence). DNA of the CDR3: TGTGCCAGCAGCCCTCCTCCCAAGACAGGCTTCACAGATACGCAGTATTTT. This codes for CASSPPPKTGFTDTQYF.

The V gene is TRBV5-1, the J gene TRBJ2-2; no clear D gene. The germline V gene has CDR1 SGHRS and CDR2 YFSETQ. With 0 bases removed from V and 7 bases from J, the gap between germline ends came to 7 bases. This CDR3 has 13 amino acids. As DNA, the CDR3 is TGCGCCAGCAGCTTGGAACCGAGCGGGGAGCTGTTTTTT. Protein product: CASSLEPSGELFF.

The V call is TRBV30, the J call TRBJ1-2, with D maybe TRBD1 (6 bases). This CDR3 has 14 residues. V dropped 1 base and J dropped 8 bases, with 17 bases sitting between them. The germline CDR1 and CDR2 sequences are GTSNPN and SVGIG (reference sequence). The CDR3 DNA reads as TGTGCCTGGAGTGAAAACAGGGTCGGAGGGGGCTACACCTTC. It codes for CAWSENRVGGGYTF.

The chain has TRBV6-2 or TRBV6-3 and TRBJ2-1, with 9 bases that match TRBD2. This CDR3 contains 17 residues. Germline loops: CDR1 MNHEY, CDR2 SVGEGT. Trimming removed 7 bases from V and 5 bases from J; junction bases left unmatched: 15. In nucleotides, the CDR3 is TGTGCCAGCACCCCTGCGACCGGGACTAGCTCAGACAATGAGCAGTTCTTC. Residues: CASTPATGTSSDNEQFF.

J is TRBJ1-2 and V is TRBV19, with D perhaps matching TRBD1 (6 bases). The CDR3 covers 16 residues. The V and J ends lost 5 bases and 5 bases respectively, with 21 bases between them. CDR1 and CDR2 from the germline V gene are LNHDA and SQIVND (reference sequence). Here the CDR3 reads CASSSILQGPPYGYTF. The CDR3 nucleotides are TGTGCCAGTAGTTCCATCTTACAGGGTCCCCCTTATGGCTACACCTTC.

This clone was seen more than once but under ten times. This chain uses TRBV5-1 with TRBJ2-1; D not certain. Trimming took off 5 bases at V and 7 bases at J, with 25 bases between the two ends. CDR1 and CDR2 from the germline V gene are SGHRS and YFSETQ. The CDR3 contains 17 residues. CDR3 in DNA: TGCGCCAGCAGAGCCCAAACCTCTTTCGCCGAGAGGAATGAGCAGTTCTTC. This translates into CASRAQTSFAERNEQFF.

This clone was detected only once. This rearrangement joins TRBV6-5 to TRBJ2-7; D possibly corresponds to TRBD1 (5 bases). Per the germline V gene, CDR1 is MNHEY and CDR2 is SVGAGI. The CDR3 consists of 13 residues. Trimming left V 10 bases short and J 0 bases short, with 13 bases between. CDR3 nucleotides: TGTGCCACCCGGACATGGAGCTCCTACGAGCAGTACGTC. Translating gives CATRTWSSYEQYV.

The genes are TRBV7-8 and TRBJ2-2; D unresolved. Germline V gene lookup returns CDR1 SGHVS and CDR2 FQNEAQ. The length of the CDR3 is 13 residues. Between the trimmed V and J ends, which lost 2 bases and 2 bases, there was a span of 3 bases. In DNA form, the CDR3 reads TGTGCCAGCAGCTTAAAAAACACCGGGGAGCTGTTTTTT. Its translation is CASSLKNTGELFF.

The CDR3 DNA follows: TGTGCCAGCAGCCTCAGGGGGAGTTCTGGAAACACCATATATTTT. Translating it yields CASSLRGSSGNTIYF. This sequence joins TRBV28 and TRBJ1-3; 7 bases match TRBD1. Germline V gene sequence: CDR1 MDHEN, CDR2 SYDVKM. V shed 6 bases, J shed 1 base, and the junction held 6 bases outside the gene matches. The CDR3 contains 15 residues.